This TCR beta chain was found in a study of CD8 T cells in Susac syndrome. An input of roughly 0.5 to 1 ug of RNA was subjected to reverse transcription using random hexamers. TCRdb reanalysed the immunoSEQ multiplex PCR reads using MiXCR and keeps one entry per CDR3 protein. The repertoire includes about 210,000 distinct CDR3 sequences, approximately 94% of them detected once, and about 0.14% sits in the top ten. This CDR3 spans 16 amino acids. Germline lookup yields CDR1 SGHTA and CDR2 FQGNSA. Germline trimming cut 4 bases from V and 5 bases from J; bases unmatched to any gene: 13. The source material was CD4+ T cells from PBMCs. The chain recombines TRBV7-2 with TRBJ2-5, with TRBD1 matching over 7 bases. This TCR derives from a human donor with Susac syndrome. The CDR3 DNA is TGTGCCAGCAGCTATTCCACCGTCGAACAGGGGGAGACCCAGTACTTC. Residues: CASSYSTVEQGETQYF.